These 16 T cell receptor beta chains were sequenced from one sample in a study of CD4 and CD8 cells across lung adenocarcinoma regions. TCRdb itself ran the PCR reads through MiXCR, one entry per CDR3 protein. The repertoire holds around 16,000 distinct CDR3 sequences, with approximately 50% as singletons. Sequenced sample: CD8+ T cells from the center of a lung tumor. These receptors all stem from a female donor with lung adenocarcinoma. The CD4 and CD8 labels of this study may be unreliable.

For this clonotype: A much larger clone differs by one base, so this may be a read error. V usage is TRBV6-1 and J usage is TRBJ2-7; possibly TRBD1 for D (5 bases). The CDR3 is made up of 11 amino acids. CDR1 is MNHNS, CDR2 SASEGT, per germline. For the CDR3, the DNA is TGTGCCAGCAGTGAACATGCAGGGCAGTGCTTC. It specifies CASSEHAGQCF.

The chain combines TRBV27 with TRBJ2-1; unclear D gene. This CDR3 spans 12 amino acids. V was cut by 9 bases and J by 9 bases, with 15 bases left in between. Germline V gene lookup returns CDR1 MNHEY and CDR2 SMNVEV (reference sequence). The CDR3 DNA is TGTGCCAGATGGCATCTGTGGGGTGAGCAGTTCTTC. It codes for CARWHLWGEQFF.

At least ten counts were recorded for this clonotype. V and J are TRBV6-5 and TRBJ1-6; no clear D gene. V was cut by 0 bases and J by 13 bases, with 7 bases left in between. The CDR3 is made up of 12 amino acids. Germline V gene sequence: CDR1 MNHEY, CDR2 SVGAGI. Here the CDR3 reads CASSYSNGPLHF. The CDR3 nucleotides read TGTGCCAGCAGTTACTCGAACGGCCCCCTCCACTTT.

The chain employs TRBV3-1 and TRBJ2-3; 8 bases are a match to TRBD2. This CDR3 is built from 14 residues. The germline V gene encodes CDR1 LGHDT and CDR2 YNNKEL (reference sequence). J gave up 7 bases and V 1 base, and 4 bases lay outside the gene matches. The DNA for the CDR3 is TGTGCCAGCAGCCAAGGGACTAGCTTGAATACGCAGTATTTT. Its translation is CASSQGTSLNTQYF.

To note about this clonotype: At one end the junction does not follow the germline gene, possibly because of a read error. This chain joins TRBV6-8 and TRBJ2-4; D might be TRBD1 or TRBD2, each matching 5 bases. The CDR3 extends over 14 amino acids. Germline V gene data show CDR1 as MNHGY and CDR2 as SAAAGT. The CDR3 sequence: CGGSGLIAENIQYF. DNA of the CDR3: TGTGGCGGCTCGGGGCTGATAGCCGAAAACATTCAGTACTTC.

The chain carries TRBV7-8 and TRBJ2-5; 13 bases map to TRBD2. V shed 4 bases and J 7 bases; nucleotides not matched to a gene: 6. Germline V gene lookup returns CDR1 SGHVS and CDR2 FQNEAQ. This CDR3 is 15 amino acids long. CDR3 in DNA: TGTGCCAGCAGCTGGACTAGCGGGGGAGTGGGGACCCAGTACTTC. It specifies CASSWTSGGVGTQYF.

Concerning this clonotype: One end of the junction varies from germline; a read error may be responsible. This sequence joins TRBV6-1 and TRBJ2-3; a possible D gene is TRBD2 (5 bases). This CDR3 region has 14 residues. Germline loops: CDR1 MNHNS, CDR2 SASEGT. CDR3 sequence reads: CASRRETSKNTQYF. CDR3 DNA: TGTGCCAGCAGGAGGGAGACAAGCAAAAATACGCAGTATTTC.

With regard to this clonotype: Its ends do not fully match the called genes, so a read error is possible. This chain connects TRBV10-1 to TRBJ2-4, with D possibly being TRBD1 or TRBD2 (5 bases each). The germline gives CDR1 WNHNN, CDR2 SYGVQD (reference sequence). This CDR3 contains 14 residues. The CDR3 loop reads CASSGLSTKNTQYF. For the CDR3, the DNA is TGCGCCAGCTCGGGGCTGTCAACCAAAAACACTCAGTATTTC.

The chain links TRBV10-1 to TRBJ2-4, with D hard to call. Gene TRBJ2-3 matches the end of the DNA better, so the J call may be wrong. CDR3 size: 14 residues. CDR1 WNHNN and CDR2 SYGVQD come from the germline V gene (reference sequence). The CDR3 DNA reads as TGCGGCGTCACGGAGCTTCGAGCCACAAATATTCAGTATTTT. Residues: CGVTELRATNIQYF.

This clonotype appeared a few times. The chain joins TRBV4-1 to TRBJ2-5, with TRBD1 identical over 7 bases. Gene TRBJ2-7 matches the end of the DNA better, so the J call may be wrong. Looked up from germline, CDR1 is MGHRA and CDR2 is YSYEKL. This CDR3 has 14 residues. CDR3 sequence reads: CASSRVATGDEQYF. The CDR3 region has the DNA TGCGCCAGCAGCCGCGTTGCAACAGGGGACGAGCAGTACTTC.

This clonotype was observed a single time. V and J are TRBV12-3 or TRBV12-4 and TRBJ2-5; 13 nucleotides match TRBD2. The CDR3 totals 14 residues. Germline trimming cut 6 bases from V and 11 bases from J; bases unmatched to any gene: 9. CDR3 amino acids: CASRPGLAGSEQYF. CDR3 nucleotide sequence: TGTGCCAGCAGGCCGGGACTAGCGGGAAGTGAGCAGTACTTC.

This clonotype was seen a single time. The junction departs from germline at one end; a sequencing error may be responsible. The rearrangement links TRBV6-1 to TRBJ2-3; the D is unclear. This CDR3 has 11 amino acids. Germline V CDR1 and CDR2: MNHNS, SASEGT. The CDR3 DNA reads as TGTGCCAGCTGGTCCACCGAGACGCAGTTTTTT. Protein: CASWSTETQFF.

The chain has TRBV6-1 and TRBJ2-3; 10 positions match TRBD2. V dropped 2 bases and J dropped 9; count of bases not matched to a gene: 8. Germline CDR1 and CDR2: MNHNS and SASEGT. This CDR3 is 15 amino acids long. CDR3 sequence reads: CASSELAGDQETQYF. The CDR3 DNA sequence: TGTGCCAGCAGTGAACTAGCGGGGGACCAAGAGACGCAGTATTTT.

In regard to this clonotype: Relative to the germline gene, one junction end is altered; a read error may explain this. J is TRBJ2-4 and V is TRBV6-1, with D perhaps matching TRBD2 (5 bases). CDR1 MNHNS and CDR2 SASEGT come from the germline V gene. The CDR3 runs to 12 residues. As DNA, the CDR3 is TGTGCGGGGAGTGGAGCCAAAGATACTCAGTATTTC. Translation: CAGSGAKDTQYF.

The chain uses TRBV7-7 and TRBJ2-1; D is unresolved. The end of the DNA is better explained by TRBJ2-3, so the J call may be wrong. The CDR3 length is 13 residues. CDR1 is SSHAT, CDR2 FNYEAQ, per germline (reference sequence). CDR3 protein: CASKVVSRDTQYF. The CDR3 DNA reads TGTGCCAGCAAGGTGGTGAGCCGGGATACGCAGTATTTT.

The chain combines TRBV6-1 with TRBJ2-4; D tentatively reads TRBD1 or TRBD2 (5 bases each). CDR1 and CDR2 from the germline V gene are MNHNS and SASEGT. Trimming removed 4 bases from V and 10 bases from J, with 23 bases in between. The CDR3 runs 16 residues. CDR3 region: CASSATGQRAKDIQYF. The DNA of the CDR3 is TGTGCCAGCAGTGCTACGGGGCAGCGAGCCAAAGATATTCAGTACTTC.